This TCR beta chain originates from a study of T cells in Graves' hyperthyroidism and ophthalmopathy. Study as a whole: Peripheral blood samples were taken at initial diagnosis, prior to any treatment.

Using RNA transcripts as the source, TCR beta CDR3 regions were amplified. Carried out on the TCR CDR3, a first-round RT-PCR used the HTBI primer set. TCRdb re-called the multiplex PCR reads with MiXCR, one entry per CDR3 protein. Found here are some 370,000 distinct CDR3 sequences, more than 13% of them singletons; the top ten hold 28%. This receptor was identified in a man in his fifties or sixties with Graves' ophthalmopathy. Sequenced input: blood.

The CDR3 loop reads CASSSSGAQLNTEAFF. The CDR3 nucleotides are TGTGCCAGCAGCTCCTCCGGGGCTCAGTTGAACACTGAAGCTTTCTTT. V usage is TRBV5-4 and J usage is TRBJ1-1; tentatively, D is TRBD1 (5 bases). V was pared by 3 bases and J by 0 bases, with 15 bases between. CDR3 length equals 16 residues. CDR1 is SGHNT, CDR2 YYREEE, per germline (reference sequence).